These 15 T cell receptor beta chains came from one sample sequenced in a study of early T cells in non-severe SARS-CoV-2 infection. TCRdb called the 5' RACE reads again in MiXCR, with one record for every CDR3 protein. This sample carries more than 20,000 distinct CDR3 sequences, roughly 4% of them seen once, and the ten largest clones take less than 20%. Material for sequencing was whole blood. The source is an adult who was a healthcare worker with PCR-confirmed SARS-CoV-2 infection or an uninfected control (not recorded which).

This clonotype was seen repeatedly, ten times or more. The genes are TRBV20-1 and TRBJ2-5; 9 nucleotides line up with TRBD2. Germline values: CDR1 DFQATT, CDR2 SNEGSKA (reference sequence). The length of the CDR3 is 17 residues. Trimming took 5 bases from V and 1 from J; bases not matched to a gene: 14. CDR3 DNA: TGCAGTGCTGCAGGAATAGCGGGAGCACCTGGCCAAGAGACCCAGTACTTC. This gives the protein CSAAGIAGAPGQETQYF.

By share, this clonotype ranks as medium-sized. At one end the junction does not follow the germline gene, possibly because of a read error. The genes are TRBV7-8 and TRBJ2-1; D remains unclear. This CDR3 region has 9 residues. CDR1 is SGHVS, CDR2 FQNEAQ, per germline. CDR3 sequence: CASSLLLVF. The CDR3 DNA sequence: TGTGCCAGCAGTTTACTCCTCGTGTTC. Full variable domain (outside the CDR3, taken from reference TRBV7-8 and TRBJ2-1): GAGVSQSPRYKVAKRGQDVALRCDPISGHVSLFWYQQALGQGPEFLTYFQNEAQLDKSGLPSDRFFAERPEGSVSTLKIQRTQQEDSAVYLCASSLLLVFGPGTRLTVL.

This clonotype was detected ten times or more. V is TRBV7-9 and J is TRBJ1-4; D might be TRBD1 (5 bases). The germline gives CDR1 SEHNR, CDR2 FQNEAQ (reference sequence). V was shortened by 5 bases and J by 7 bases, with 14 bases between the two germline ends. The CDR3 runs to 14 residues. The CDR3 loop is CASSPIRGGEKLFF. The CDR3 DNA reads as TGTGCCAGCAGCCCCATACGGGGGGGTGAAAAACTGTTTTTT. The variable domain in full, completed from reference TRBV7-9 and TRBJ1-4, reads DTGVSQNPRHKITKRGQNVTFRCDPISEHNRLYWYRQTLGQGPEFLTYFQNEAQLEKSRLLSDRFSAERPKGSFSTLEIQRTEQGDSAMYLCASSPIRGGEKLFFGSGTQLSVL.

The gene calls are TRBV30 and TRBJ1-5; TRBD1 aligns across 7 bases. Trimming cost V 1 base and J 3 bases; bases outside gene matches: 3. Germline V CDR1 and CDR2: GTSNPN, SVGIG (reference sequence). The CDR3 length is 14 residues. The CDR3 DNA follows: TGTGCCTGGAGTGAGACAGGGAACAATCAGCCCCAGCATTTT. It is translated as CAWSETGNNQPQHF.

This clonotype occurred many times. The CDR3 nucleotides read TGCAGTGCTAGTGCCCCCGATACGCAGTATTTT. As protein: CSASAPDTQYF. The V call is TRBV20-1, the J call TRBJ2-3; D remains unclear. Germline loops: CDR1 DFQATT, CDR2 SNEGSKA (reference sequence). CDR3 length: 11 residues. The germline V and J ends were trimmed by 3 bases and 6 bases, with 7 bases remaining between them.

Details on this clonotype: This sequence may be a read error, since a much larger clone differs from it by one base. The chain combines TRBV6-1 with TRBJ2-7; 7 bases align to TRBD1. The CDR3 has 14 amino acids. The V gene's germline CDR1 is MNHNS and CDR2 SASEGT. Here the CDR3 reads CASARTGTDYDQYF. DNA for the CDR3: TGTGCCAGCGCCCGGACCGGGACAGATTACGACCAGTACTTC.

The V call is TRBV4-2, the J call TRBJ1-5; no firm D call. The germline V gene has CDR1 LGHNA and CDR2 YNFKEQ. The V end lost 0 bases, the J end lost 5 bases, and 5 bases lay between the germline ends. The CDR3 spans 13 residues. The CDR3 region is CASSQDLDQPQHF. CDR3 DNA: TGTGCCAGCAGCCAAGATCTTGATCAGCCCCAGCATTTT.

This clonotype has a count of ten or more. This chain links TRBV7-9 with TRBJ1-4, with 9 nucleotides matching TRBD1. This CDR3 has 16 residues. The V gene end was trimmed by 5 bases and the J gene end by 5 bases; junction bases not matched to a gene: 9. Germline loops: CDR1 SEHNR, CDR2 FQNEAQ (reference sequence). The CDR3 nucleotides read TGTGCCAGCAGCCACGCGGGACAGGGCTCGAATGAAAAACTGTTTTTT. Translation: CASSHAGQGSNEKLFF.

This clonotype is deemed medium-sized. The rearrangement uses TRBV5-4 and TRBJ2-3; TRBD2 agrees at 10 bases. Germline V gene lookup returns CDR1 SGHNT and CDR2 YYREEE (reference sequence). The CDR3 totals 15 residues. After removal of 4 bases from V and 2 bases from J, the junction contained 4 bases not matched to a gene. The CDR3 reads CASSRGLAATDTQYF. CDR3 in DNA: TGTGCCAGCAGCAGAGGACTAGCGGCCACAGATACGCAGTATTTT.

Ten or more counts support this clonotype. The chain joins TRBV19 to TRBJ2-3, with D unresolved. CDR3 length: 15 amino acids. The V end was cut by 3 bases, the J end by 0 bases, with 10 bases between. Germline values: CDR1 LNHDA, CDR2 SQIVND (reference sequence). The CDR3 DNA is TGTGCCAGTAGTATGACAACACCTAGCACAGATACGCAGTATTTT. Protein sequence: CASSMTTPSTDTQYF.

This clonotype was counted between two and nine times. This chain joins TRBV3-1 and TRBJ2-7; D not resolved. CDR1 LGHDT and CDR2 YNNKEL come from the germline V gene (reference sequence). The CDR3 extends over 15 amino acids. The V end lost 0 bases, the J end lost 2 bases, and 11 bases lay between the germline ends. CDR3 protein: CASSQETTVPYEQYF. The DNA of the CDR3 is TGTGCCAGCAGCCAAGAAACTACGGTCCCCTACGAGCAGTACTTC.

This clonotype was counted at least ten times. The chain carries TRBV6-1 and TRBJ2-3; 10 nucleotides align to TRBD2. With V trimmed by 2 bases and J by 4 bases, 9 bases remained unmatched. Germline CDR1 and CDR2: MNHNS and SASEGT. There are 17 residues in the CDR3. CDR3 loop: CASSERASGSFADTQYF. CDR3 DNA: TGTGCCAGCAGTGAAAGGGCTAGCGGGAGTTTTGCAGATACGCAGTATTTT.

This clonotype was seen more than once but under ten times. Written as DNA, the CDR3 is TGTGCCAGCAGCCGAAGTGGGACAGGGGGCAGAGAGACCCAGTACTTC. This translates into CASSRSGTGGRETQYF. The chain employs TRBV27 and TRBJ2-5, with 12 bases fitting TRBD1. Unmatched junction bases numbered 9, after V lost 6 bases and J lost 4 bases. Per germline, CDR1 MNHEY and CDR2 SMNVEV (reference sequence). CDR3 size: 16 residues.

In its sample, this clonotype was seen many times. The rearrangement uses TRBV11-2 and TRBJ2-1, with 7 bases lining up with TRBD2. This CDR3 is built from 17 residues. The V gene's germline CDR1 is SGHAT and CDR2 FQNNGV. Losses at the gene ends were 5 bases for V and 1 base for J; bases not matched to a gene: 11. CDR3 in amino acids: CASSPSSVGRSYNEQFF. In DNA, the CDR3 is TGTGCCAGCAGCCCGAGCTCTGTCGGGAGGTCCTACAATGAGCAGTTCTTC. The variable domain in full, with the rest retrieved from reference TRBV11-2 and TRBJ2-1, is EAGVAQSPRYKIIEKRQSVAFWCNPISGHATLYWYQQILGQGPKLLIQFQNNGVVDDSQLPKDRFSAERLKGVDSTLKIQPAKLEDSAVYLCASSPSSVGRSYNEQFFGPGTRLTVL.

Many counts were recorded for this clonotype. The CDR3 coding sequence is TGCAGTGCTAGACCGGGACTAGCGGGTGCAAGGGAGACCCAGTACTTC. Translating it yields CSARPGLAGARETQYF. The J gene is TRBJ2-5, the V gene TRBV20-1, with TRBD2 identical over 12 bases. Trimming removed 2 bases from V and 5 bases from J; junction bases left unmatched: 9. The CDR3 is 16 residues long. CDR1 and CDR2 from the germline V gene are DFQATT and SNEGSKA (reference sequence).